Below, 28 T cell receptor beta chains from the same sample are listed, as sequenced in a study of spatial heterogeneity in lung cancer (dated by TCRdb to about 2019). The time point label, read with the paper, signifies: sample taken at primary tumor resection. Receptors were amplified or captured by 5' RACE. Sequencing used a NextSeq 500. In TCRdb, the public reads were trimmed at Q25 with fastp and aligned with MiXCR, with productive beta chains retained. Under each unique CDR3 protein, matching rows form one entry showing the most common genes and DNA. This sample gives 40,000 to 45,000 distinct CDR3 sequences in total; almost 7% of them show up just once. 40% to 45% of the sample belongs to the ten largest clones. The sample consisted of PBMCs, taken at surgery. These receptors all stem from a female donor with early-stage non-small cell lung cancer.

For this clonotype: A much larger clone is a single base away; this may be a read error. The conserved final phenylalanine or tryptophan is absent from the CDR3, which likely points to a read error. The V call is TRBV6-2 or TRBV6-3, the J call TRBJ2-2; D perhaps matches TRBD1 (6 bases). Germline CDR1 and CDR2: MNHEY and SVGEGT. This CDR3 spans 15 amino acids. The V end was cut by 4 bases, the J end by 3 bases, with 12 bases between. The CDR3 region is CASSSWGRYTGELFL. For the CDR3, the DNA is TGTGCCAGCAGTTCTTGGGGGCGTTACACCGGGGAGCTGTTTCTT.

This clonotype was recorded at least ten times. CDR3 nucleotide sequence: TGTGCCAGCAGTTACATAGGACAGGGGGTGTTCACTGAAGCTTTCTTT. Translated: CASSYIGQGVFTEAFF. The chain joins TRBV6-5 to TRBJ1-1; 10 bases align to TRBD1. The CDR3 extends over 16 amino acids. Per the germline V gene, CDR1 is MNHEY and CDR2 is SVGAGI. V trimming: 2 bases; J trimming: 4 bases; junction bases outside the gene matches: 7.

This clonotype was counted many times. The chain links TRBV20-1 to TRBJ1-2; 7 bases fit TRBD1. Germline V CDR1 and CDR2: DFQATT, SNEGSKA (reference sequence). Trimming took 0 bases from V and 8 from J; bases not matched to a gene: 9. The length of the CDR3 is 14 residues. The CDR3 region is CSARDLQTGRGYTF. The CDR3 nucleotides are TGCAGTGCTAGAGATCTCCAGACAGGGCGAGGCTACACCTTC.

This clonotype was seen a handful of times. Here the CDR3 DNA reads TGTGCCAGCACCTCCTTTGGGGGGATTGGCACTGAAGCTTTCTTT. Translated, it gives CASTSFGGIGTEAFF. The V gene is TRBV7-9, the J gene TRBJ1-1; a weak D match, TRBD1 (5 bases). V gave up 7 bases and J gave up 4 bases, with 19 bases separating them. The CDR3 covers 15 residues. Germline V CDR1 and CDR2: SEHNR, FQNEAQ (reference sequence). The complete variable domain, with remaining parts taken from reference TRBV7-9 and TRBJ1-1, reads DTGVSQNPRHKITKRGQNVTFRCDPISEHNRLYWYRQTLGQGPEFLTYFQNEAQLEKSRLLSDRFSAERPKGSFSTLEIQRTEQGDSAMYLCASTSFGGIGTEAFFGQGTRLTVV.

In this sample, this clonotype turned up many times. The chain links TRBV5-1 to TRBJ2-3; TRBD1 agrees at 8 bases. After removal of 2 bases from V and 5 bases from J, the junction contained 4 bases not matched to a gene. This CDR3 has 14 amino acids. The V gene's germline CDR1 is SGHRS and CDR2 YFSETQ. The CDR3: CASSFQGAGDTQYF. CDR3 sequence (DNA): TGCGCCAGCAGCTTTCAGGGGGCTGGAGATACGCAGTATTTT. The whole variable domain, filled in from reference TRBV5-1 and TRBJ2-3, reads KAGVTQTPRYLIKTRGQQVTLSCSPISGHRSVSWYQQTPGQGLQFLFEYFSETQRNKGNFPGRFSGRQFSNSRSEMNVSTLELGDSALYLCASSFQGAGDTQYFGPGTRLTVL.

This clonotype was counted many times. The gene calls are TRBV9 and TRBJ1-1; D is unresolved. CDR1 is SGDLS, CDR2 YYNGEE, per germline. Trimming took 0 bases from V and 6 from J, leaving 12 bases between them. This CDR3 spans 14 amino acids. CDR3 amino acids: CASSVVGTSPEAFF. In DNA form, the CDR3 reads TGTGCCAGCAGCGTAGTCGGCACTTCCCCTGAAGCTTTCTTT. Using reference TRBV9 and TRBJ1-1 for the parts outside the CDR3, the full variable domain is DSGVTQTPKHLITATGQRVTLRCSPRSGDLSVYWYQQSLDQGLQFLIQYYNGEERAKGNILERFSAQQFPDLHSELNLSSLELGDSALYFCASSVVGTSPEAFFGQGTRLTVV.

The rearrangement joins TRBV2 to TRBJ2-1, with TRBD2 as a possible D gene (5 bases). The CDR3 has 14 residues. Germline-derived CDR1 and CDR2 are SNHLY and FYNNEI. V lost 11 bases, J lost 6 bases, and 20 bases lay in between. CDR3 in DNA: TGTGCCGGCCGGGGAGCGATAATGATCAATGAGCAGTTCTTC. Translated: CAGRGAIMINEQFF.

This clonotype was seen at least ten times. This rearrangement joins TRBV5-1 to TRBJ2-1; 10 bases are shared with TRBD2. The CDR3 is made up of 18 amino acids. V was clipped by 6 bases and J by 8 bases; unmatched bases: 20. Germline V gene lookup returns CDR1 SGHRS and CDR2 YFSETQ. DNA of the CDR3: TGCGCCAGCACCCTAGGAGCGGAAAGCGGGGGGGCCGCTCATGAGCAGTTCTTC. It translates to CASTLGAESGGAAHEQFF.

This clonotype was seen a few times. The genes are TRBV9 and TRBJ2-5, with D maybe TRBD2 (5 bases). The V gene lost 0 bases and the J gene lost 5 bases, with 5 bases spanning the gap. The CDR3 is 12 amino acids. In germline, CDR1 is SGDLS, CDR2 YYNGEE. This CDR3 is CASSVGGETQYF. The CDR3 DNA reads as TGTGCCAGCAGCGTAGGAGGGGAGACCCAGTACTTC.

With respect to this clonotype: A much larger clone differs from this one at a single base, so this may be a read error. The chain recombines TRBV12-3 or TRBV12-4 with TRBJ2-5; D remains ambiguous. The CDR3 loop spans 11 amino acids. In nucleotides, the CDR3 is TGTGTCAGCAGTTTGGTGGGGACCCAGTACTTC. The encoded protein is CVSSLVGTQYF.

This clonotype was seen many times. The chain employs TRBV5-1 and TRBJ1-2; TRBD1 aligns across 8 bases. CDR3 length: 16 residues. After removal of 4 bases from V and 2 bases from J, the junction contained 10 bases not matched to a gene. Germline CDR1 SGHRS, CDR2 YFSETQ. In DNA form, the CDR3 reads TGCGCCAGCAGCCACTTATCGACAGGGGAGAACTATGGCTACACCTTC. This sequence encodes CASSHLSTGENYGYTF. Full variable domain (missing parts from reference TRBV5-1 and TRBJ1-2): KAGVTQTPRYLIKTRGQQVTLSCSPISGHRSVSWYQQTPGQGLQFLFEYFSETQRNKGNFPGRFSGRQFSNSRSEMNVSTLELGDSALYLCASSHLSTGENYGYTFGSGTRLTVV.

This clonotype was detected many times. The chain links TRBV28 to TRBJ2-7; D is possibly TRBD2 (6 bases). In germline, CDR1 is MDHEN, CDR2 SYDVKM. The CDR3 sequence is 16 residues long. Trimming pared 5 bases from V and 3 bases from J, leaving 20 bases between. The CDR3 DNA sequence: TGTGCCAGCAGTGCACCCGGGGGTTGGAACTACTACGAGCAGTACTTC. Its translation: CASSAPGGWNYYEQYF.

Only one count was recorded for this clonotype. The V and J genes are TRBV7-2 and TRBJ1-6; 8 positions agree with TRBD1. The CDR3 is 18 residues long. The V gene end was trimmed by 1 base and the J gene end by 3 bases; junction bases not matched to a gene: 8. Germline V lookup: CDR1 SGHTA, CDR2 FQGNSA. CDR3 sequence reads: CASSLGWQGANYNSPLHF. The CDR3 nucleotides are TGTGCCAGCAGCTTAGGGTGGCAGGGGGCCAACTATAATTCACCCCTCCACTTT.

There are a few counts of this clonotype. This chain connects TRBV4-1 to TRBJ1-4; D gene ambiguous. Germline CDR1 and CDR2: MGHRA and YSYEKL. CDR3 size: 12 residues. Trimming pared 5 bases from V and 10 bases from J, leaving 11 bases between. CDR3 nucleotides: TGCGCCAGCAGCGGGCCTCTCGGAAAACTGTTTTTT. Translating gives CASSGPLGKLFF.

This clonotype was picked up many times. The chain employs TRBV5-5 and TRBJ1-1; D gene uncertain. Germline lookup yields CDR1 SGHKS and CDR2 YYEKEE (reference sequence). V was shortened by 4 bases and J by 4 bases, with 14 bases between the two germline ends. The CDR3 is 14 residues long. The CDR3 coding sequence is TGTGCCAGCAGCGGTTCCCCAGCGAGCACTGAAGCTTTCTTT. Its protein product is CASSGSPASTEAFF.

This clonotype turned up a few times. The chain couples TRBV20-1 to TRBJ2-2, with D tentatively TRBD1 (6 bases). This CDR3 spans 15 amino acids. The germline V gene has CDR1 DFQATT and CDR2 SNEGSKA (reference sequence). The V end was cut by 6 bases, the J end by 1 base, with 15 bases between. CDR3 in amino acids: CSAINPGENTGELFF. The DNA for the CDR3 is TGCAGTGCAATTAACCCAGGGGAGAACACCGGGGAGCTGTTTTTT.

This clonotype was recorded a few times. The genes are TRBV2 and TRBJ1-2; 9 bases match TRBD1. The V segment lost 4 bases and the J segment 3 bases; nucleotides outside the gene matches: 3. The CDR3 runs to 14 residues. The V gene's germline CDR1 is SNHLY and CDR2 FYNNEI. CDR3 protein: CASSVQGADYGYTF. The DNA of the CDR3 is TGTGCCAGCAGTGTACAGGGGGCGGACTATGGCTACACCTTC.

The gene calls are TRBV20-1 and TRBJ2-7, with unresolved D. V dropped 5 bases and J dropped 3 bases, with 5 bases sitting between them. The CDR3 runs to 10 residues. Germline CDR1 DFQATT, CDR2 SNEGSKA (reference sequence). For the CDR3, the DNA is TGCAGTGCTGGAATCTACGAGCAGTACTTC. Translation: CSAGIYEQYF.

This clonotype was picked up many times. The chain has TRBV27 and TRBJ2-7; possibly TRBD2 for D (5 bases). The CDR3 is 15 amino acids. Germline CDR1 reads MNHEY; CDR2 reads SMNVEV (reference sequence). Trimming took off 4 bases at V and 2 bases at J, with 15 bases between the two ends. The CDR3 DNA follows: TGTGCCAGCAGTTCCCTCATAACTAGTCCCTACGAGCAGTACTTC. Its protein product is CASSSLITSPYEQYF.

This clonotype was seen a few times. The chain carries TRBV20-1 and TRBJ1-4; TRBD1 agrees at 7 bases. The ends lost 4 bases at V and 11 bases at J; junction bases unmatched: 7. The CDR3 has 12 amino acids. In germline, CDR1 is DFQATT, CDR2 SNEGSKA (reference sequence). The CDR3 sequence is CSAILEGAKLFF. As DNA, the CDR3 is TGCAGTGCTATACTTGAGGGGGCCAAACTGTTTTTT.

This clonotype was seen many times. The chain links TRBV28 to TRBJ1-1, with a weak D call TRBD1 (6 bases). Trimming removed 10 bases from V and 8 bases from J, with 23 bases in between. Germline V gives CDR1 MDHEN, CDR2 SYDVKM. The CDR3 extends over 14 amino acids. The CDR3 DNA follows: TGTGCCACCTTGGGGGCCATAGGGTCTATCGAAGCTTTCTTT. It is translated as CATLGAIGSIEAFF.

This clonotype has at least ten counts. The chain uses TRBV6-5 and TRBJ1-3; D not resolved. V was cut by 0 bases and J by 4 bases, with 4 bases left in between. CDR1 is MNHEY and CDR2 is SVGAGI in the germline V gene. The CDR3 is 13 residues long. CDR3 coding DNA: TGTGCCAGCAGTTACTCTATCGGAAACACCATATATTTT. It is translated as CASSYSIGNTIYF.

This clonotype was recorded a few times. The chain is built from TRBV7-9 and TRBJ2-3; the D is unclear. The CDR3 contains 13 residues. Germline values: CDR1 SEHNR, CDR2 FQNEAQ (reference sequence). V lost 1 base and J 8 bases, leaving 10 bases between the germline ends. The CDR3 DNA sequence: TGTGCCAGCAGCTTAGAATTGACCGGTACGCAGTATTTT. Protein sequence: CASSLELTGTQYF.

This clonotype was seen repeatedly, ten times or more. The chain uses TRBV6-6 and TRBJ1-1; no reliable D call. The CDR3 has 13 amino acids. Trimming shortened V by 8 bases and J by 5 bases, and 15 bases separated the two germline ends. Per the germline V gene, CDR1 is MNHNY and CDR2 is SVGAGI (reference sequence). DNA for the CDR3: TGTGCCAGCTCTAGCGCGAGTCTAACTGAAGCTTTCTTT. Its translation is CASSSASLTEAFF.

This clonotype was counted at least ten times. This sequence joins TRBV7-9 and TRBJ1-2; TRBD1 is a possible D gene (6 bases). V lost 5 bases and J 4 bases, leaving 20 bases between the germline ends. The CDR3 contains 16 residues. CDR1 is SEHNR, CDR2 FQNEAQ, per germline (reference sequence). The CDR3: CASSQGSPGDGYGYTF. The DNA for the CDR3 is TGTGCCAGCAGCCAGGGGTCACCGGGCGATGGCTATGGCTACACCTTC.

By sample fraction, this clonotype is medium-sized. The CDR3 loop is CASSPDDTIAGELFF. The CDR3 nucleotides are TGTGCCAGCAGCCCTGATGACACTATAGCCGGGGAGCTGTTTTTT. The J gene is TRBJ2-2, the V gene TRBV3-1; D is unresolved. This CDR3 spans 15 amino acids. Trimming stripped 4 bases from V and 6 bases from J, with 15 bases between. Germline assignment: CDR1 LGHDT and CDR2 YNNKEL (reference sequence).

This clonotype was seen repeatedly, ten times or more. This chain uses TRBV12-3 or TRBV12-4 with TRBJ2-3; D uncertain. V was clipped by 3 bases and J by 6 bases, with 10 bases between them. The CDR3 is 13 residues long. The DNA for the CDR3 is TGTGCCAGCAGTTTTTGGGTGGGTGATACGCAGTATTTT. This gives the protein CASSFWVGDTQYF.

This clonotype has a count of ten or more. The gene calls are TRBV9 and TRBJ2-2; D uncertain. Trimming pared 0 bases from V and 0 bases from J, leaving 12 bases between. Germline CDR1 SGDLS, CDR2 YYNGEE. The CDR3 covers 17 residues. Here the CDR3 DNA reads TGTGCCAGCAGCGTAGGGGATCCGGATCCGAACACCGGGGAGCTGTTTTTT. It translates to CASSVGDPDPNTGELFF.